Listed here are 5 T cell receptor beta chains from one sample, sequenced in a study of blood T cell repertoires in COVID-19. Clones were read by immunoSEQ multiplex PCR, and TCRdb kept only the in-frame ones, dropping some. The repertoire holds 200,000 to 300,000 clones, around 90% seen once, with around 3.5% in the top ten. The sequenced sample was peripheral blood. The source of these receptors is a woman aged 40 to 55 with acute or convalescent COVID-19.

The rearrangement uses TRBV6-5 and TRBJ2-7; D not certain. This CDR3 is 13 amino acids long. Germline CDR1 reads MNHEY; CDR2 reads SVGAGI. Between the trimmed V and J ends, which lost 4 bases and 2 bases, there was a span of 9 bases. The CDR3, as DNA: TGTGCCAGCAGTTTGGGTGCGGCCTACGAGCAGTACGTC. Translating gives CASSLGAAYEQYV.

The chain combines TRBV7-2 with TRBJ1-1; 8 nucleotides agree with TRBD1. The CDR3 consists of 18 residues. J was trimmed by 1 base and V by 3 bases; bases with no gene match: 13. Germline CDR1 is SGHTA and CDR2 is FQGNSA. The DNA of the CDR3 is TGTGCCAGCAGCTTCCTCAAAAGTATCGGGACAGGGAACACTGAAGCTTTCTTT. It is translated as CASSFLKSIGTGNTEAFF.

The genes are TRBV5-1 and TRBJ1-1; D remains unclear. This CDR3 region has 13 residues. Germline V lookup: CDR1 SGHRS, CDR2 YFSETQ. V lost 2 bases and J lost 2, with 7 bases in between. CDR3 in amino acids: CASSFQFNTEAFF. The CDR3 DNA sequence: TGCGCCAGCAGCTTTCAGTTTAACACTGAAGCTTTCTTT.

This clone was detected once. V gene TRBV5-1 combines with J gene TRBJ1-4, with TRBD1 identical over 7 bases. Losses at the gene ends were 2 bases for V and 6 bases for J; bases not matched to a gene: 4. The CDR3 is 14 amino acids. From germline, CDR1 is SGHRS and CDR2 YFSETQ. CDR3 DNA sequence: TGCGCCAGCAGCTTAGGAGGGGGCGATGAAAAACTGTTTTTT. Amino acids: CASSLGGGDEKLFF. The whole variable domain, remainder taken from reference TRBV5-1 and TRBJ1-4, is KAGVTQTPRYLIKTRGQQVTLSCSPISGHRSVSWYQQTPGQGLQFLFEYFSETQRNKGNFPGRFSGRQFSNSRSEMNVSTLELGDSALYLCASSLGGGDEKLFFGSGTQLSVL.

This chain uses TRBV20-1 with TRBJ1-1, with 9 positions matching TRBD1. V lost 3 bases and J lost 1; bases outside the gene matches: 6. The germline gives CDR1 DFQATT, CDR2 SNEGSKA (reference sequence). The CDR3 is made up of 15 amino acids. The CDR3 spells CSASTGGAGNTEAFF. Here the CDR3 DNA reads TGCAGTGCTAGTACAGGGGGCGCCGGGAACACTGAAGCTTTCTTT.